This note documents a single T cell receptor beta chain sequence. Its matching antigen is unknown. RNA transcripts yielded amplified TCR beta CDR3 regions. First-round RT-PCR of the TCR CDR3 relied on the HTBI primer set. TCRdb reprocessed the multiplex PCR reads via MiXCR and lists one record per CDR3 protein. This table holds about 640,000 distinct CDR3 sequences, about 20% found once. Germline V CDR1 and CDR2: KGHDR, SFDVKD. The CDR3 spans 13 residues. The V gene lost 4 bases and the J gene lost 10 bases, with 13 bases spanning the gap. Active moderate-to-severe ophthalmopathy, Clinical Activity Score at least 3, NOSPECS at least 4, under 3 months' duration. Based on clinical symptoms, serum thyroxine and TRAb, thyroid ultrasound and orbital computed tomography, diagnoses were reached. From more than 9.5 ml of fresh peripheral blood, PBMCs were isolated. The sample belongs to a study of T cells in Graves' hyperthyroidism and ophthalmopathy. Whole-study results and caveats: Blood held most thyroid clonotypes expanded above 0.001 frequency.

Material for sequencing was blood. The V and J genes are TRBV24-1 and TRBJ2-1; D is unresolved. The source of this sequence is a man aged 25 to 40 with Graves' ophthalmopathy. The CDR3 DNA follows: TGTGCCACCAGTGAGTTACTACCCGCCGAGCAGTTCTTC. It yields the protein CATSELLPAEQFF.